Below, 3 T cell receptor beta chains from the same sample are listed, as sequenced in a study of CXCR3-negative and CXCR3-positive naive CD8 T cells. UMI-labeled TRB cDNA libraries were prepared by 5' RACE. For each CDR3 protein, TCRdb gives one entry from its re-call of the 5' RACE reads, without DNA. Here the sample table reports approximately 83,000 distinct CDR3 sequences. The specimen sequenced was naive CXCR3- CD8+ T cells from blood. Subset indicated: CD45RO-CCR7+CD27+CD95- naive CD8+ T cells lacking CXCR3 (TNR3-). These receptors were taken from a human donor in good health. Some clones in this sample may be carry-over from other donors' samples.

CDR3 residues: CASSQDQAGPFRDEQYF. J is TRBJ2-7 and V is TRBV3-1; TCRdb indicates TRBD2, and absent DNA this call remains unverified. Per germline, CDR1 LGHDT and CDR2 YNNKEL (reference sequence). This CDR3 has 17 residues.

J is TRBJ2-1 and V is TRBV5-1; TCRdb gives TRBD1 as the D gene, but with no DNA this cannot be confirmed. Germline loops: CDR1 SGHRS, CDR2 YFSETQ. The CDR3 has 16 residues. CDR3 sequence: CASSLEGGASYNEQFF.

This sequence joins TRBV9 and TRBJ2-3; TCRdb picks TRBD2, but there is no DNA to check that call. Germline CDR1 is SGDLS and CDR2 is YYNGEE. The CDR3 length is 20 residues. The CDR3 loop is CASSPLAGTSGKTSTDTQYF.